Presented here are 15 T cell receptor beta chains from one specimen sequenced in a study of shared clonotypes between healthy human individuals. The method was immunoSEQ multiplex PCR; TCRdb's version includes in-frame clones alone and lacks a portion of them. The sample records about 2,200,000 clones, around 93% being singletons. Naive CD8 cells lacked CD45RO, underwent positive selection for CCR7 and left out terminally differentiated effector memory CD45RA+ cells. Sequencing used naive CD8+ T cells from PBMCs. These receptors all stem from a man between 18 and 29 years old in good health. Some clones in this sample may be carry-over from other donors' samples.

This rearrangement joins TRBV6-1 to TRBJ2-1; either TRBD1 or TRBD2 may fit D (5 bases each). This CDR3 is built from 15 residues. Trimming cost V 3 bases and J 9 bases, with 18 bases left between them. Germline V gene sequence: CDR1 MNHNS, CDR2 SASEGT. CDR3 in DNA: TGTGCCAGCAGTGATTGGGGGAGTGGGCTTGGTGAGCAGTTCTTC. This translates into CASSDWGSGLGEQFF.

J is TRBJ2-1 and V is TRBV30, with 9 bases matching TRBD1. V was clipped by 5 bases and J by 2 bases; unmatched bases: 1. This CDR3 has 13 amino acids. Germline values: CDR1 GTSNPN, CDR2 SVGIG (reference sequence). This CDR3 reads CAWRDRAYNEQFF. The CDR3, as DNA: TGTGCCTGGCGGGACAGGGCCTACAATGAGCAGTTCTTC. The complete variable domain, with remaining parts taken from reference TRBV30 and TRBJ2-1, reads SQTIHQWPATLVQPVGSPLSLECTVEGTSNPNLYWYRQAAGRGLQLLFYSVGIGQISSEVPQNLSASRPQDRQFILSSKKLLLSDSGFYLCAWRDRAYNEQFFGPGTRLTVL.

V gene TRBV5-4 combines with J gene TRBJ2-1; D gene unclear. CDR3 length: 14 amino acids. Germline V gene data show CDR1 as SGHNT and CDR2 as YYREEE (reference sequence). V gave up 5 bases and J gave up 0 bases, with 9 bases separating them. CDR3 in amino acids: CASRESSSYNEQFF. The CDR3 DNA is TGTGCCAGCAGGGAGTCAAGCTCCTACAATGAGCAGTTCTTC.

The chain recombines TRBV7-8 with TRBJ2-3; the match to TRBD2 covers 7 bases. The CDR3 runs to 15 residues. V gave up 10 bases and J gave up 2 bases; unmatched junction bases: 12. Germline-derived CDR1 and CDR2 are SGHVS and FQNEAQ. CDR3 DNA: TGTGCCACGATAAGCGGGATTGGCCTCACAGATACGCAGTATTTT. Encoded protein: CATISGIGLTDTQYF.

The chain combines TRBV4-2 with TRBJ2-3, with TRBD2 matching over 7 bases. V was pared by 1 base and J by 2 bases, with 6 bases of the junction left unmatched. Germline values: CDR1 LGHNA, CDR2 YNFKEQ. CDR3 size: 16 residues. CDR3 sequence reads: CASSQGLARVTDTQYF. The CDR3 DNA sequence: TGTGCCAGCAGCCAAGGACTAGCTAGAGTCACAGATACGCAGTATTTT.

This chain joins TRBV30 and TRBJ1-1, with D possibly TRBD1 on 6 matching bases. Deletions cut 1 base from V and 4 bases from J, with 16 bases between. CDR1 GTSNPN and CDR2 SVGIG come from the germline V gene (reference sequence). The CDR3 spans 15 residues. This CDR3 reads CAWSGRTALITEAFF. The CDR3 DNA sequence: TGTGCCTGGAGTGGGAGGACAGCCTTGATCACTGAAGCTTTCTTT.

J is TRBJ2-1 and V is TRBV25-1, with D unclear. Germline loops: CDR1 MGHDK, CDR2 SYGVNS. Between the trimmed V and J ends, which lost 1 base and 9 bases, there was a span of 7 bases. This CDR3 is 12 amino acids long. CDR3 sequence (DNA): TGTGCCAGCAGTGAATCGATCAGTGAGCAGTTCTTC. Residues: CASSESISEQFF.

V gene TRBV28 combines with J gene TRBJ2-7, with D perhaps TRBD1 (6 bases). CDR3 length: 12 amino acids. Trimming stripped 6 bases from V and 5 bases from J, with 11 bases between. Germline CDR1 reads MDHEN; CDR2 reads SYDVKM. For the CDR3, the DNA is TGTGCCAGCAGGGGGGCCCGACACGAGCAGTACTTC. Its protein is CASRGARHEQYF.

CDR3 nucleotide sequence: TGCAGCGTGGTCAGTGCGACTGAAGCTTTCTTT. Translated, it gives CSVVSATEAFF. This chain joins TRBV29-1 and TRBJ1-1; D not resolved. Trimming removed 6 bases from V and 5 bases from J, with 10 bases in between. Germline CDR1 and CDR2: SQVTM and ANQGSEA. The CDR3 consists of 11 residues.

Here the CDR3 DNA reads TGTGCCAGCAGTGGTCGGGGCTTGAATGAGCAGTTCTTC. Protein product: CASSGRGLNEQFF. This rearrangement joins TRBV25-1 to TRBJ2-1; D may match TRBD1 or TRBD2 (5 bases each). V was trimmed by 4 bases and J by 7 bases, leaving 11 bases between them. CDR1 and CDR2 (germline): MGHDK, SYGVNS. This CDR3 comprises 13 residues.

The V call is TRBV2, the J call TRBJ1-1; 8 bases line up with TRBD1. This CDR3 has 12 amino acids. The J segment lost 8 bases and the V segment lost 6 bases, leaving 5 bases of the junction unmatched. The germline gives CDR1 SNHLY, CDR2 FYNNEI. This CDR3 is CASSLTGAEAFF. CDR3 in DNA: TGTGCCAGCAGCCTGACAGGGGCGGAAGCTTTCTTT. Full variable domain (remainder filled in from reference TRBV2 and TRBJ1-1): EPEVTQTPSHQVTQMGQEVILRCVPISNHLYFYWYRQILGQKVEFLVSFYNNEISEKSEIFDDQFSVERPDGSNFTLKIRSTKLEDSAMYFCASSLTGAEAFFGQGTRLTVV.

The chain links TRBV10-3 to TRBJ2-6; 13 bases line up with TRBD2. The CDR3 is 21 amino acids. J was trimmed by 2 bases and V by 8 bases; bases with no gene match: 18. CDR1 and CDR2 (germline): ENHRY, SYGVKD. The DNA of the CDR3 is TGTGCCATCCTCGCCCCGACCCGACAACTAGCGGGAGGGGCTGGGGCCAACGTCCTGACTTTC. Its protein is CAILAPTRQLAGGAGANVLTF.

V usage is TRBV2 and J usage is TRBJ2-5; perhaps TRBD2 as D (5 bases). V lost 5 bases to trimming and J lost 5 bases, with 12 bases between them. The length of the CDR3 is 13 residues. Germline V CDR1 and CDR2: SNHLY, FYNNEI. CDR3 nucleotides: TGTGCCAGCAGTCTACTAGGACGGGAGACCCAGTACTTC. Its protein is CASSLLGRETQYF.

A note on this clone: The sample contains more than one DNA sequence encoding this CDR3. The rearrangement joins TRBV29-1 to TRBJ2-7; 7 bases are shared with TRBD1. V dropped 1 base and J dropped 0; count of bases not matched to a gene: 3. This CDR3 has 14 amino acids. Germline CDR1 reads SQVTM; CDR2 reads ANQGSEA. The CDR3 DNA sequence: TGCAGCGTTGAAGGGGCAGGGGGCTCCTACGAGCAGTACTTC. Translated: CSVEGAGGSYEQYF.

This clone occurred once. CDR3 amino acids: CAWRGQLNTEAFF. The CDR3 nucleotides are TGTGCCTGGAGGGGACAGTTGAACACTGAAGCTTTCTTT. The chain links TRBV30 to TRBJ1-1; 7 bases agree with TRBD1. This CDR3 region has 13 residues. V was clipped by 3 bases and J by 0 bases; unmatched bases: 1. Germline assignment: CDR1 GTSNPN and CDR2 SVGIG (reference sequence).